This entry is about one TCR beta chain. Antigen unknown. V shed 4 bases, J shed 4 bases, and the junction held 6 bases outside the gene matches. This CDR3 has 15 amino acids. The germline V gene encodes CDR1 SGHRS and CDR2 YFSETQ. This sample is drawn from a study of graft-versus-host responses after intestinal transplantation. TCRdb keeps only in-frame clones here, not all; method: immunoSEQ multiplex PCR. The sample holds tens of thousands of clones, roughly 94% seen once. The source is a human donor who was the organ donor for an intestinal transplant. This chain connects TRBV5-1 to TRBJ1-4; 8 positions match TRBD1. Sequencing used unstimulated CD4+ T cells sorted from spleen or lymph node cells, obtained before transplant. This CDR3 is CASSGGQGNNEKLFF. The CDR3 DNA is TGCGCCAGCAGCGGAGGACAGGGAAATAATGAAAAACTGTTTTTT.